Listed here are 30 T cell receptor beta chains from one sample, sequenced in a study of shared clonotypes between healthy human individuals. Data came from immunoSEQ multiplex PCR; TCRdb stores just in-frame clones and leaves some out. Among 450,000 to 650,000 clones listed, around three quarters were seen once. The sample was PBMCs. The receptors come from a woman in her forties in good health. Some clones in this sample may be carry-over from other donors' samples.

This clone was seen ten or more times. Other DNA sequences in this sample translate to the same CDR3. The genes are TRBV11-2 and TRBJ1-4; D remains ambiguous. In germline, CDR1 is SGHAT, CDR2 FQNNGV. V shed 5 bases and J shed 10 bases, with 11 bases lying between them. The CDR3 has 12 amino acids. The CDR3 region has the DNA TGTGCCAGCAGCACGGTGGATCGAAAACTGTTTTTT. Its protein is CASSTVDRKLFF.

The rearrangement joins TRBV7-8 to TRBJ2-5, with 8 nucleotides matching TRBD2. J gave up 5 bases and V 5 bases, and 10 bases lay outside the gene matches. The germline V gene has CDR1 SGHVS and CDR2 FQNEAQ. The CDR3 has 15 residues. CDR3 in DNA: TGTGCCAGCAGCAGAAGCGGGAGTGTACGGGAGACCCAGTACTTC. Translating gives CASSRSGSVRETQYF.

The chain recombines TRBV7-9 with TRBJ1-4; D not certain. There are 15 residues in the CDR3. Trimming stripped 4 bases from V and 0 bases from J, with 9 bases between. Germline CDR1 and CDR2: SEHNR and FQNEAQ (reference sequence). This CDR3 reads CASSSGPSTNEKLFF. The CDR3 DNA reads as TGTGCCAGCAGCTCGGGTCCTTCAACTAATGAAAAACTGTTTTTT.

The rearrangement links TRBV5-6 to TRBJ2-7; 15 nucleotides line up with TRBD2. The CDR3 is 16 residues long. The germline gives CDR1 SGHDT, CDR2 YYEEEE. The J segment lost 6 bases and the V segment lost 2 bases, leaving 6 bases of the junction unmatched. The DNA for the CDR3 is TGTGCCAGCAGCTTCGGGGGACTAGCGGGAGGAGGCGAGCAGTACTTC. Its translation is CASSFGGLAGGGEQYF.

The rearrangement uses TRBV28 and TRBJ1-1, with a weak D call TRBD1 (6 bases). CDR1 and CDR2 (germline): MDHEN, SYDVKM. The V end lost 7 bases, the J end lost 3 bases, and 18 bases lay between the germline ends. The CDR3 extends over 15 amino acids. CDR3 amino acids: CASNGGGSADTEAFF. CDR3 DNA: TGTGCCAGCAATGGGGGGGGCTCAGCGGACACTGAAGCTTTCTTT.

The V and J genes are TRBV6-6 and TRBJ2-7, with D possibly TRBD1 on 6 matching bases. Germline CDR1 reads MNHNY; CDR2 reads SVGAGI (reference sequence). The V end lost 5 bases, the J end lost 2 bases, and 10 bases lay between the germline ends. This CDR3 region has 13 residues. Written as DNA, the CDR3 is TGTGCCAGCAGTCAGACAGGCCCCTACGAGCAGTACTTC. Amino acid sequence: CASSQTGPYEQYF.

The V gene is TRBV5-4, the J gene TRBJ2-1; 9 bases fit TRBD1. From germline, CDR1 is SGHNT and CDR2 YYREEE (reference sequence). J was trimmed by 5 bases and V by 2 bases; bases with no gene match: 11. The CDR3 has 17 amino acids. The CDR3 reads CASSFYRGLSGNNEQFF. The CDR3 DNA reads as TGTGCCAGCAGCTTCTACAGGGGGCTGAGCGGAAACAATGAGCAGTTCTTC. Together with reference TRBV5-4 and TRBJ2-1, the CDR3 gives the full variable domain: ETGVTQSPTHLIKTRGQQVTLRCSSQSGHNTVSWYQQALGQGPQFIFQYYREEENGRGNFPPRFSGLQFPNYSSELNVNALELDDSALYLCASSFYRGLSGNNEQFFGPGTRLTVL.

V and J are TRBV23-1 and TRBJ2-7; weak D call: TRBD2 (6 bases). Being an ORF, TRBV23-1 has a function that is uncertain. The CDR3 spans 19 residues. Trimming removed 1 base from V and 3 bases from J, with 25 bases in between. The CDR3 here is CASSQLTDNCWEVGYEQYF. As DNA, the CDR3 is TGCGCCAGCAGTCAATTAACGGACAACTGCTGGGAGGTCGGCTACGAGCAGTACTTC.

This sequence joins TRBV7-9 and TRBJ2-1; D might be TRBD2 (6 bases). The CDR3 is 16 amino acids. From germline, CDR1 is SEHNR and CDR2 FQNEAQ (reference sequence). Trimming shortened V by 0 bases and J by 7 bases, and 16 bases separated the two germline ends. This chain's CDR3 is CASSLATGVQRNEQFF. The CDR3 DNA follows: TGTGCCAGCAGCTTAGCGACGGGGGTCCAGAGAAATGAGCAGTTCTTC.

The rearrangement joins TRBV10-3 to TRBJ2-1; D possibly corresponds to TRBD2 (6 bases). Germline V lookup: CDR1 ENHRY, CDR2 SYGVKD. V dropped 10 bases and J dropped 0 bases, with 16 bases sitting between them. The CDR3 sequence is 15 residues long. The chain's CDR3 is CATRLGGSSYNEQFF. For the CDR3, the DNA is TGTGCCACAAGACTCGGGGGAAGCTCCTACAATGAGCAGTTCTTC.

The chain has TRBV4-2 and TRBJ1-2, with D possibly matching TRBD1 (5 bases). CDR1 is LGHNA, CDR2 YNFKEQ, per germline. V lost 5 bases to trimming and J lost 3 bases, with 10 bases between them. The CDR3 covers 13 residues. CDR3 sequence (DNA): TGTGCCAGCAGCTCCTTACAGGACTATGGCTACACCTTC. Amino acid sequence: CASSSLQDYGYTF.

This chain links TRBV2 with TRBJ2-7; 7 nucleotides match TRBD2. With 7 bases clipped from V and 0 bases from J, the junction kept 12 bases outside the gene matches. CDR3 length equals 16 residues. Looked up from germline, CDR1 is SNHLY and CDR2 is FYNNEI. The CDR3 DNA reads TGTGCCAGCATCTTACTAGGGGAGGGCTCCTCCTACGAGCAGTACTTC. This codes for CASILLGEGSSYEQYF.

The rearrangement links TRBV28 to TRBJ2-5, with 8 bases matching TRBD1. This CDR3 comprises 15 residues. Looked up from germline, CDR1 is MDHEN and CDR2 is SYDVKM. J lost 7 bases, V lost 5 bases, and 12 bases had no gene match. CDR3 DNA: TGTGCCAGCAGTCCCCGGACAGGGCCTTGGGGGACCCAGTACTTC. Its protein is CASSPRTGPWGTQYF.

This clone was observed a single time. This chain joins TRBV19 and TRBJ1-5, with TRBD1 as a possible D gene (6 bases). This CDR3 has 17 amino acids. Germline-derived CDR1 and CDR2 are LNHDA and SQIVND (reference sequence). V lost 3 bases and J lost 3, with 18 bases in between. Here the CDR3 reads CASSIFFRGPPNQPQHF. In DNA form, the CDR3 reads TGTGCCAGTAGTATTTTTTTCAGGGGCCCCCCCAATCAGCCCCAGCATTTT.

The chain carries TRBV28 and TRBJ2-5; 11 positions match TRBD1. The CDR3 consists of 15 residues. V was pared by 6 bases and J by 5 bases, with 8 bases of the junction left unmatched. Per the germline V gene, CDR1 is MDHEN and CDR2 is SYDVKM. The CDR3 spells CASSFPGTGGETQYF. CDR3 bases: TGTGCCAGCAGCTTCCCCGGGACAGGGGGGGAGACCCAGTACTTC. The full variable domain, its missing parts supplied by reference TRBV28 and TRBJ2-5, is DVKVTQSSRYLVKRTGEKVFLECVQDMDHENMFWYRQDPGLGLRLIYFSYDVKMKEKGDIPEGYSVSREKKERFSLILESASTNQTSMYLCASSFPGTGGETQYFGPGTRLLVL.

CDR3 loop: CASSPGRRTGELFF. In nucleotides, the CDR3 is TGTGCCAGCAGTCCGGGACGAAGGACCGGGGAGCTGTTTTTT. This rearrangement joins TRBV27 to TRBJ2-2, with D perhaps being TRBD1 or TRBD2 (5 bases each). V shed 5 bases and J shed 5 bases, with 12 bases lying between them. This CDR3 has 14 residues. Per the germline V gene, CDR1 is MNHEY and CDR2 is SMNVEV (reference sequence).

As concerns this clone: Germline and junction disagree at one end, which may indicate a read error. The rearrangement joins TRBV7-8 to TRBJ1-3; D remains unclear. This CDR3 comprises 12 residues. Germline V gene data show CDR1 as SGHVS and CDR2 as FQNEAQ. CDR3 in DNA: TGTGCCAGCAGCGCAGCTGGAAACGCCATATATTTT. It translates to CASSAAGNAIYF.

Of note for this clone: A junction end diverges from the germline sequence, so it may reflect a read error. The same CDR3 can be traced to other DNA sequences in this sample. The V call is TRBV2, the J call TRBJ2-2, with D tentatively TRBD2 (6 bases). Germline values: CDR1 SNHLY, CDR2 FYNNEI. The CDR3 length is 16 residues. CDR3 amino acids: CASRSRQLSGTGELFF. The CDR3 DNA reads TGCGCCAGCAGGTCCCGACAGCTTAGCGGCACCGGGGAGCTGTTTTTT.

This clone was observed a single time. The chain joins TRBV6-5 to TRBJ1-2; D ambiguous. Germline CDR1 reads MNHEY; CDR2 reads SVGAGI. This CDR3 has 13 residues. V lost 2 bases and J lost 4, with 8 bases in between. Written as DNA, the CDR3 is TGTGCCAGCAGTTACGGACGGAGCTATGGCTACACCTTC. Amino acids: CASSYGRSYGYTF.

This clone has a single count. V usage is TRBV10-2 and J usage is TRBJ2-7, with a weak D call TRBD2 (5 bases). This CDR3 comprises 16 residues. The V end lost 3 bases, the J end lost 0 bases, and 15 bases lay between the germline ends. Per germline, CDR1 WSHSY and CDR2 SAAADI. DNA for the CDR3: TGCGCCAGCAGTGAAGGCTGGGCTAGCTCCTCCTACGAGCAGTACTTC. Translated: CASSEGWASSSYEQYF.

This clone was seen a single time. This chain links TRBV19 with TRBJ1-2; D perhaps matches TRBD1 (5 bases). CDR3 length: 14 residues. Trimming removed 5 bases at V and 1 base at J, with 11 bases between. Per germline, CDR1 LNHDA and CDR2 SQIVND (reference sequence). CDR3 amino acids: CASSPQTDNYGYTF. Written as DNA, the CDR3 is TGTGCCAGTAGTCCGCAGACAGATAACTATGGCTACACCTTC.

This chain connects TRBV14 to TRBJ2-7, with 10 nucleotides matching TRBD2. Per germline, CDR1 SGHDN and CDR2 FVKESK. With V trimmed by 4 bases and J by 2 bases, 5 bases remained unmatched. The CDR3 totals 15 residues. The CDR3 DNA sequence: TGTGCCAGCAGCCGGTATAGCGGGAGGACCTACGAGCAGTACTTC. Encoded protein: CASSRYSGRTYEQYF.

The chain is built from TRBV7-8 and TRBJ2-4; TRBD2 is a possible D gene (7 bases). The germline CDR1 and CDR2 sequences are SGHVS and FQNEAQ. The CDR3 contains 14 residues. Trimming cost V 1 base and J 7 bases, with 11 bases left between them. The CDR3 DNA reads TGTGCCAGCAGCTTAGAGGGGGGAGGGAACATTCAGTACTTC. Translating gives CASSLEGGGNIQYF.

This CDR3 is CASSYNAGQGTGELFF. The CDR3 nucleotides are TGTGCCAGCAGTTACAATGCCGGCCAGGGGACCGGGGAGCTGTTTTTT. The chain joins TRBV6-6 to TRBJ2-2; tentative D call: TRBD1 (6 bases). V gave up 2 bases and J gave up 5 bases, with 15 bases separating them. The CDR3 sequence is 16 residues long. Germline V gene lookup returns CDR1 MNHNY and CDR2 SVGAGI (reference sequence).

The chain combines TRBV5-1 with TRBJ2-5, with D perhaps matching TRBD2 (5 bases). Germline values: CDR1 SGHRS, CDR2 YFSETQ. V lost 5 bases and J 4 bases, leaving 12 bases between the germline ends. The CDR3 consists of 13 residues. In DNA, the CDR3 is TGCGCCAGCAGGGAGAGAGGGAGAGAGACCCAGTACTTC. It codes for CASRERGRETQYF.

This clone has a single count. The J gene is TRBJ1-3, the V gene TRBV6-5, with D unresolved. The CDR3 totals 16 residues. V was clipped by 0 bases and J by 2 bases, with 11 bases between them. CDR1 is MNHEY, CDR2 SVGAGI, per germline. CDR3 sequence reads: CASSYSKGKAGNTIYF. CDR3 DNA: TGTGCCAGCAGTTACTCGAAAGGGAAGGCTGGAAACACCATATATTTT.

This clone was counted a few times. This rearrangement joins TRBV19 to TRBJ1-4, with 9 bases fitting TRBD1. V trimming: 4 bases; J trimming: 8 bases; junction bases outside the gene matches: 8. The length of the CDR3 is 15 residues. Germline CDR1 LNHDA, CDR2 SQIVND (reference sequence). CDR3 nucleotide sequence: TGTGCCAGTAGTACTCCGGGACAGGGAACCGAAAAACTGTTTTTT. Its translation: CASSTPGQGTEKLFF.

V gene TRBV28 combines with J gene TRBJ1-1; 7 bases align to TRBD1. Trimming removed 6 bases from V and 5 bases from J; junction bases left unmatched: 6. CDR3 length equals 13 residues. Germline loops: CDR1 MDHEN, CDR2 SYDVKM. This chain's CDR3 is CASSPGGVTEAFF. In DNA, the CDR3 is TGTGCCAGCAGCCCAGGGGGGGTGACTGAAGCTTTCTTT.

On this clone: Only one base separates this from a far larger clonotype, so it likely reflects a read error. The gene calls are TRBV4-1 and TRBJ2-4, with D hard to call. Germline V gene data show CDR1 as MGHRA and CDR2 as YSYEKL. The CDR3 is made up of 15 amino acids. The CDR3 is CASSQGLVAKNIQHF. The CDR3 bases are TGCGCCAGCAGCCAAGGCCTCGTGGCCAAAAACATTCAGCACTTC.

This chain links TRBV28 with TRBJ2-7, with D perhaps TRBD2 (5 bases). V was pared by 4 bases and J by 6 bases, with 22 bases between. The CDR3 covers 16 residues. In germline, CDR1 is MDHEN, CDR2 SYDVKM. Written as DNA, the CDR3 is TGTGCCAGCAGTTCTCGTTCTTCCCTAGGTAGCGTCGAGCAGTACTTC. Residues: CASSSRSSLGSVEQYF.